This TCR beta chain was sequenced for a study of T cells in tuberculosis. With respect to this clone: Other DNA sequences from this sample encode an identical CDR3 as well.

Losses at the gene ends were 1 base for V and 8 bases for J; bases not matched to a gene: 4. In germline, CDR1 is GTSNPN, CDR2 SVGIG (reference sequence). CDR3 length: 13 amino acids. Sequencing used immunoSEQ multiplex PCR; TCRdb keeps in-frame clones, though not all of them. The top ten clones hold roughly 5% of a sample with approximately 30,000 clones, roughly 85% of them seen once. The time point: new active TB diagnosis, blood taken before or within 7 days of starting treatment. This chain links TRBV30 with TRBJ1-4, with TRBD1 matching over 7 bases. The TCR sequence derives from an adult with tuberculosis. Sequenced here: PBMCs, sampled at tuberculosis diagnosis. The CDR3 loop reads CAWSGQGGEKLFF. The CDR3, as DNA: TGTGCCTGGAGTGGACAGGGAGGAGAAAAACTGTTTTTT.